The 8 T cell receptor beta chains below were found in one sample sequenced in a study of identical twins. TCRdb independently ran MiXCR on the 5' RACE reads; one entry per CDR3 protein. The table includes 570,000 or so distinct CDR3 sequences, more than 9% detected once. Separately, the same data were catalogued under a study of yellow fever vaccine responses in identical twins.

The sequenced sample consisted of PBMCs. All receptors come from a woman under 30 in good health.

The sample holds many counts of this clonotype. The chain employs TRBV7-2 and TRBJ2-7, with 8 positions matching TRBD1. The ends lost 4 bases at V and 2 bases at J; junction bases unmatched: 4. CDR1 SGHTA and CDR2 FQGNSA come from the germline V gene. The CDR3 loop spans 14 amino acids. The CDR3 loop reads CASSYPDRAYEQYF. The CDR3 DNA sequence: TGTGCCAGCAGCTACCCGGACAGGGCCTACGAGCAGTACTTC.

This clonotype was found a few times. The chain carries TRBV7-8 and TRBJ2-7, with 7 bases matching TRBD1. CDR3 length equals 13 residues. The trim removed 1 base at V and 6 bases at J, leaving 3 bases unmatched. Germline V CDR1 and CDR2: SGHVS, FQNEAQ. The CDR3 region has the DNA TGTGCCAGCAGCTTAGGATCAGGGGGCGAGCAGTACTTC. Translating gives CASSLGSGGEQYF.

The sample holds a few counts of this clonotype. The chain uses TRBV7-9 and TRBJ1-1; no definite D call. CDR1 is SEHNR, CDR2 FQNEAQ, per germline (reference sequence). The CDR3 sequence is 12 residues long. V was pared by 4 bases and J by 10 bases, with 13 bases between. For the CDR3, the DNA is TGTGCCAGCAGCTCTACCATTCCGTCAGCTTTCTTT. Translation: CASSSTIPSAFF.

This clonotype was recorded a few times. CDR3: CASSHTRDSSYNEQFF. CDR3 nucleotide sequence: TGTGCCAGCAGCCACACAAGGGACAGCTCCTACAATGAGCAGTTCTTC. V and J are TRBV7-9 and TRBJ2-1, with TRBD1 matching 7 bases. Losses at the gene ends were 5 bases for V and 0 bases for J; bases not matched to a gene: 7. This CDR3 is 16 amino acids long. The germline CDR1 and CDR2 sequences are SEHNR and FQNEAQ (reference sequence). Full variable domain (outside the CDR3, taken from reference TRBV7-9 and TRBJ2-1): DTGVSQNPRHKITKRGQNVTFRCDPISEHNRLYWYRQTLGQGPEFLTYFQNEAQLEKSRLLSDRFSAERPKGSFSTLEIQRTEQGDSAMYLCASSHTRDSSYNEQFFGPGTRLTVL.

This clonotype was detected ten times or more. The V gene is TRBV9, the J gene TRBJ2-7; D uncertain. From germline, CDR1 is SGDLS and CDR2 YYNGEE. V lost 0 bases and J lost 1, with 8 bases in between. The CDR3 is made up of 14 amino acids. The CDR3 DNA is TGTGCCAGCAGCGTAGCGTCCTATTCCTACGAGCAGTACTTC. Translated, it gives CASSVASYSYEQYF.

This clonotype was detected many times. This chain uses TRBV3-1 with TRBJ2-7; 9 bases agree with TRBD2. The CDR3 sequence is 13 residues long. V was pared by 6 bases and J by 6 bases, with 6 bases of the junction left unmatched. In germline, CDR1 is LGHDT, CDR2 YNNKEL (reference sequence). CDR3 sequence: CASSKRGVVEQYF. The CDR3 DNA follows: TGTGCCAGCAGTAAGCGGGGGGTCGTCGAGCAGTACTTC.

This clonotype showed up many times. This sequence joins TRBV13 and TRBJ1-3; D not certain. CDR3 length: 13 amino acids. CDR1 PRHDT and CDR2 FYEKMQ come from the germline V gene (reference sequence). With 7 bases removed from V and 7 bases from J, the gap between germline ends came to 14 bases. The CDR3 here is CASTGIRRNTIYF. The CDR3 DNA follows: TGTGCCAGCACCGGCATAAGGAGGAACACCATATATTTT.

There are many counts of this clonotype. The chain employs TRBV4-1 and TRBJ2-7; D may be TRBD2 (5 bases). The CDR3 consists of 16 residues. The germline V and J ends were trimmed by 0 bases and 0 bases, with 12 bases remaining between them. From germline, CDR1 is MGHRA and CDR2 YSYEKL. As DNA, the CDR3 is TGCGCCAGCAGCCAAGATCCCGGAGGAAACTCCTACGAGCAGTACTTC. This codes for CASSQDPGGNSYEQYF.